Shown below are 32 T cell receptor beta chains from a single sample sequenced in a study of T-cell memory formation after mild COVID-19. MiXCR, run by TCRdb on the 5' RACE reads, gives a single entry per CDR3 protein. The sample gives hundreds of thousands of distinct CDR3 sequences, 25% to 30% of which show up once; approximately 13% is in the top ten. The sample was PBMCs or a T cell subset sorted from them (not recorded which). The receptor source for this set is an adult woman who had mild COVID-19 (a few samples of this study predate the infection). Cell type and time point are not known.

The chain has TRBV4-1 and TRBJ2-7, with 12 bases lining up with TRBD2. The trim removed 5 bases at V and 12 bases at J, leaving 11 bases unmatched. Per the germline V gene, CDR1 is MGHRA and CDR2 is YSYEKL. The CDR3 consists of 14 residues. CDR3 residues: CASSSQLLAGGLYF. In nucleotides, the CDR3 is TGCGCCAGCAGCTCGCAACTACTAGCGGGGGGCCTGTACTTC.

The genes are TRBV20-1 and TRBJ1-1; D uncertain. This CDR3 region has 11 residues. Trimming took off 6 bases at V and 6 bases at J, with 11 bases between the two ends. Germline assignment: CDR1 DFQATT and CDR2 SNEGSKA (reference sequence). The CDR3: CSATPHPEAFF. In DNA form, the CDR3 reads TGCAGTGCAACCCCCCACCCTGAAGCTTTCTTT.

This clonotype turned up a few times. The V and J genes are TRBV7-9 and TRBJ2-7; 7 nucleotides match TRBD2. The junction had 6 bases not matched to a gene; V was cut back by 1 base and J by 3 bases. CDR1 is SEHNR, CDR2 FQNEAQ, per germline (reference sequence). The length of the CDR3 is 15 residues. CDR3 in DNA: TGTGCCAGCAGCTTAGGGGAGGGCACCCTCTACGAGCAGTACTTC. This gives the protein CASSLGEGTLYEQYF.

There are a few counts of this clonotype. The chain uses TRBV6-5 and TRBJ2-7; no reliable D call. The germline V gene encodes CDR1 MNHEY and CDR2 SVGAGI. There are 12 residues in the CDR3. V lost 2 bases and J 5 bases, leaving 7 bases between the germline ends. CDR3 DNA: TGTGCCAGCAGTTACGGGGTAGACGAGCAGTACTTC. It yields the protein CASSYGVDEQYF.

The sample holds a few counts of this clonotype. The rearrangement joins TRBV19 to TRBJ1-1; D gene ambiguous. Germline values: CDR1 LNHDA, CDR2 SQIVND (reference sequence). This CDR3 spans 14 amino acids. Trimming stripped 7 bases from V and 3 bases from J, with 15 bases between. As DNA, the CDR3 is TGTGCCAGTACCCCAAAGAGGTGGGACACTGAAGCTTTCTTT. It encodes CASTPKRWDTEAFF.

The chain has TRBV27 and TRBJ1-5; TRBD1 is a possible D gene (5 bases). This CDR3 spans 14 amino acids. The V end lost 3 bases, the J end lost 3 bases, and 9 bases lay between the germline ends. CDR1 and CDR2 from the germline V gene are MNHEY and SMNVEV (reference sequence). CDR3 protein: CASSFTGLNQPQHF. In nucleotides, the CDR3 is TGTGCCAGCAGTTTCACAGGACTCAATCAGCCCCAGCATTTT.

The gene calls are TRBV12-3 or TRBV12-4 and TRBJ1-5; TRBD1 matches 11 bases. V lost 0 bases and J lost 4; bases outside the gene matches: 2. The CDR3 consists of 16 residues. CDR3 nucleotides: TGTGCCAGCAGTTTAGCCGGACAGGGGGCGAATCAGCCCCAGCATTTT. It yields the protein CASSLAGQGANQPQHF.

The genes are TRBV6-2 or TRBV6-3 and TRBJ2-1; tentative D call: TRBD1 (6 bases). Germline V gene data show CDR1 as MNHEY and CDR2 as SVGEGT. The CDR3 runs to 15 residues. Trimming removed 2 bases from V and 0 bases from J, with 8 bases in between. CDR3 protein: CASSYTGLSYNEQFF. In DNA form, the CDR3 reads TGTGCCAGCAGTTACACAGGGCTCTCCTACAATGAGCAGTTCTTC.

V usage is TRBV9 and J usage is TRBJ2-1; D is unclear. The V end was cut by 0 bases, the J end by 4 bases, with 5 bases between. The CDR3 totals 13 residues. Germline V lookup: CDR1 SGDLS, CDR2 YYNGEE. The CDR3 region is CASSVETYNEQFF. CDR3 in DNA: TGTGCCAGCAGCGTAGAGACGTACAATGAGCAGTTCTTC. Full variable domain (missing parts from reference TRBV9 and TRBJ2-1): DSGVTQTPKHLITATGQRVTLRCSPRSGDLSVYWYQQSLDQGLQFLIQYYNGEERAKGNILERFSAQQFPDLHSELNLSSLELGDSALYFCASSVETYNEQFFGPGTRLTVL.

This clonotype showed up just a few times. The chain has TRBV30 and TRBJ2-1; the D call may be TRBD1 or TRBD2 (5 bases each). The CDR3 runs 14 residues. The V gene lost 4 bases and the J gene lost 6 bases, with 16 bases spanning the gap. CDR1 and CDR2 from the germline V gene are GTSNPN and SVGIG (reference sequence). The CDR3 DNA is TGTGCCTGGACTGAGGGTCAGGGCGGCAATGAGCAGTTCTTC. It is translated as CAWTEGQGGNEQFF.

The chain uses TRBV20-1 and TRBJ2-7; TRBD2 matches 11 bases. The CDR3 contains 15 residues. V gave up 2 bases and J gave up 5 bases; unmatched junction bases: 8. Per germline, CDR1 DFQATT and CDR2 SNEGSKA (reference sequence). In DNA form, the CDR3 reads TGCAGTGCTAGAAATTTAGCGGGGGGGCCGGACGAGCAGTACTTC. It codes for CSARNLAGGPDEQYF.

The V and J genes are TRBV6-1 and TRBJ2-7; TRBD1 aligns across 7 bases. The J segment lost 3 bases and the V segment lost 11 bases, leaving 7 bases of the junction unmatched. The CDR3 length is 12 residues. Germline CDR1 is MNHNS and CDR2 is SASEGT. DNA of the CDR3: TGTGCCTCCTGGGACAGATACTACGAGCAGTACTTC. This gives the protein CASWDRYYEQYF.

The chain carries TRBV5-8 and TRBJ2-1; D not resolved. Between the trimmed V and J ends, which lost 4 bases and 9 bases, there was a span of 11 bases. Germline CDR1 SGHTS, CDR2 YDEGEE. This CDR3 comprises 12 residues. Written as DNA, the CDR3 is TGTGCCAGCAGCCTGGGCCCCGCTGAGCAGTTCTTC. Amino acid sequence: CASSLGPAEQFF. Full variable domain (remainder filled in from reference TRBV5-8 and TRBJ2-1): EAGVTQSPTHLIKTRGQQATLRCSPISGHTSVYWYQQALGLGLQFLLWYDEGEERNRGNFPPRFSGRQFPNYSSELNVNALELEDSALYLCASSLGPAEQFFGPGTRLTVL.

Turning to this clonotype: Lacking the conserved final phenylalanine or tryptophan, this CDR3 likely reflects a read error. The chain recombines TRBV30 with TRBJ2-5; D call uncertain. CDR1 and CDR2 from the germline V gene are GTSNPN and SVGIG (reference sequence). V shed 0 bases and J shed 4 bases, with 12 bases lying between them. The CDR3 contains 14 residues. In DNA form, the CDR3 reads TGTGCCTGGAGTGTACCTATACTCAGAGAGACCCAGTACTTA. Translating it yields CAWSVPILRETQYL.

The J gene is TRBJ1-5, the V gene TRBV19, with a possible D match to TRBD1 (5 bases). CDR1 is LNHDA and CDR2 is SQIVND in the germline V gene (reference sequence). The CDR3 has 15 amino acids. Trimming shortened V by 2 bases and J by 1 base, and 9 bases separated the two germline ends. The CDR3 sequence is CASSIKGLSNQPQHF. The CDR3, as DNA: TGTGCCAGTAGTATAAAGGGACTGAGCAATCAGCCCCAGCATTTT.

V usage is TRBV28 and J usage is TRBJ2-7, with D possibly being TRBD1 or TRBD2 (5 bases each). CDR1 is MDHEN and CDR2 is SYDVKM in the germline V gene. V was cut by 8 bases and J by 0 bases, with 14 bases left in between. This CDR3 has 14 amino acids. The CDR3 nucleotides read TGTGCCAGCTCGAGGGGTCCCAGCTCCTACGAGCAGTACTTC. This gives the protein CASSRGPSSYEQYF.

Only a few counts were recorded for this clonotype. The rearrangement uses TRBV7-2 and TRBJ2-5; the D is unclear. V lost 1 base, J lost 2 bases, and 11 bases lay in between. The germline gives CDR1 SGHTA, CDR2 FQGNSA. CDR3 length: 15 residues. The CDR3 sequence is CASSLGNPPQETQYF. The CDR3, as DNA: TGTGCCAGCAGCTTAGGGAATCCTCCGCAAGAGACCCAGTACTTC. Looking up the rest from reference TRBV7-2 and TRBJ2-5 gives the full variable domain: GAGVSQSPSNKVTEKGKDVELRCDPISGHTALYWYRQSLGQGLEFLIYFQGNSAPDKSGLPSDRFSAERTGGSVSTLTIQRTQQEDSAVYLCASSLGNPPQETQYFGPGTRLLVL.

V usage is TRBV2 and J usage is TRBJ2-1, with D possibly called TRBD1 or TRBD2 (5 bases each). V lost 4 bases and J lost 10, with 11 bases in between. Germline V gene lookup returns CDR1 SNHLY and CDR2 FYNNEI. This CDR3 has 12 amino acids. The chain's CDR3 is CASSGEGEEQFF. CDR3 DNA sequence: TGTGCCAGCAGTGGGGAAGGGGAGGAGCAGTTCTTC.

This clonotype showed up just a few times. J is TRBJ2-3 and V is TRBV24-1, with 7 bases aligning to TRBD1. Germline-derived CDR1 and CDR2 are KGHDR and SFDVKD. This CDR3 comprises 16 residues. V lost 3 bases, J lost 0 bases, and 5 bases stayed unmatched. CDR3 amino acids: CATSDGDRGSTDTQYF. The CDR3, as DNA: TGTGCCACCAGTGATGGGGACAGAGGTAGCACAGATACGCAGTATTTT.

This clonotype turned up a few times. The chain uses TRBV7-6 and TRBJ2-3, with a possible D match to TRBD2 (6 bases). V was clipped by 5 bases and J by 3 bases, with 15 bases between them. Germline-derived CDR1 and CDR2 are SGHVS and FNYEAQ. The CDR3 has 15 residues. CDR3 sequence reads: CASSPGGAGTDTQYF. The CDR3 DNA sequence: TGTGCCAGCAGCCCGGGCGGGGCAGGAACAGATACGCAGTATTTT.

This chain links TRBV29-1 with TRBJ2-1, with D uncertain. The germline CDR1 and CDR2 sequences are SQVTM and ANQGSEA. V was cut by 4 bases and J by 5 bases, with 6 bases left in between. The CDR3 has 11 residues. The CDR3 is CSVVANNEQFF. In nucleotides, the CDR3 is TGCAGCGTTGTAGCAAACAATGAGCAGTTCTTC.

This clonotype was seen ten or more times. One junction end disagrees with the germline gene, perhaps due to a read error. The chain joins TRBV5-1 to TRBJ2-5; 11 bases match TRBD2. Germline CDR1 is SGHRS and CDR2 is YFSETQ. This CDR3 has 15 residues. This CDR3 is CASSLGTSGQETQYF. The CDR3 DNA reads TGTGCCAGCAGCTTAGGGACTAGCGGACAAGAGACCCAGTACTTC.

The chain recombines TRBV4-1 with TRBJ2-1; D gene ambiguous. Germline CDR1 reads MGHRA; CDR2 reads YSYEKL. This CDR3 is built from 15 residues. Trimming pared 1 base from V and 4 bases from J, leaving 11 bases between. The CDR3 DNA reads as TGCGCCAGCAGCCAAGTAACGGTGGGTTACAATGAGCAGTTCTTC. Translation: CASSQVTVGYNEQFF.

Only a few counts were recorded for this clonotype. The V gene is TRBV15, the J gene TRBJ2-1, with TRBD2 matching over 9 bases. CDR1 is LNHNV and CDR2 is YYDKDF in the germline V gene (reference sequence). Trimming cost V 5 bases and J 3 bases; bases outside gene matches: 2. The CDR3 is 14 amino acids. This chain's CDR3 is CATSLAGIYNEQFF. The CDR3 DNA sequence: TGTGCCACCAGCCTAGCGGGAATCTACAATGAGCAGTTCTTC.

V gene TRBV29-1 combines with J gene TRBJ1-1; no firm D call. Trimming removed 5 bases from V and 1 base from J, with 17 bases in between. CDR1 is SQVTM, CDR2 ANQGSEA, per germline. This CDR3 is 15 amino acids long. CDR3 nucleotides: TGCAGCGTTAGTGGCCAAGCGGTAACGAACACTGAAGCTTTCTTT. Residues: CSVSGQAVTNTEAFF. Together with reference TRBV29-1 and TRBJ1-1, the CDR3 gives the full variable domain: SAVISQKPSRDICQRGTSLTIQCQVDSQVTMMFWYRQQPGQSLTLIATANQGSEATYESGFVIDKFPISRPNLTFSTLTVSNMSPEDSSIYLCSVSGQAVTNTEAFFGQGTRLTVV.

This chain links TRBV5-1 with TRBJ2-3; 7 bases match TRBD2. V lost 4 bases, J lost 4 bases, and 3 bases stayed unmatched. There are 13 residues in the CDR3. CDR1 and CDR2 from the germline V gene are SGHRS and YFSETQ. CDR3 in DNA: TGCGCCAGCAGCATGGGGAGGGCAGATACGCAGTATTTT. It specifies CASSMGRADTQYF.

The chain carries TRBV9 and TRBJ2-7; the D gene is possibly TRBD2 (7 bases). Germline V lookup: CDR1 SGDLS, CDR2 YYNGEE. V was shortened by 0 bases and J by 1 base, with 14 bases between the two germline ends. The CDR3 length is 16 residues. The DNA for the CDR3 is TGTGCCAGCAGCGTAGGTGTAGGGGGAGGGTCCTACGAGCAGTACTTC. Protein product: CASSVGVGGGSYEQYF.

Worth noting for this clonotype: Mismatch with germline at one junction end may stem from a read error. The chain has TRBV12-3 or TRBV12-4 and TRBJ2-3; 11 bases are shared with TRBD2. The CDR3 length is 14 residues. For the CDR3, the DNA is TGTGCCAGCAGCTTAGCGGGGGGGCGGGGGCCGCAGTATTTT. Protein: CASSLAGGRGPQYF.

This clonotype was detected many times. This chain uses TRBV29-1 with TRBJ2-1, with a tentative D call TRBD1 (6 bases). Germline CDR1 reads SQVTM; CDR2 reads ANQGSEA. The CDR3 spans 14 residues. Trimming left V 4 bases short and J 6 bases short, with 16 bases between. In DNA form, the CDR3 reads TGCAGCGTTGTTCTCTGGGTAGGGGGCAATGAGCAGTTCTTC. Its protein product is CSVVLWVGGNEQFF.

A few counts support this clonotype. This chain links TRBV5-6 with TRBJ2-3, with D perhaps TRBD1 (6 bases). Germline V gene sequence: CDR1 SGHDT, CDR2 YYEEEE. V was pared by 3 bases and J by 13 bases, with 15 bases between. CDR3 length equals 12 residues. CDR3: CASSSGTFIKYF. CDR3 coding DNA: TGTGCCAGCAGCTCCGGGACATTCATCAAGTATTTT. Using reference TRBV5-6 and TRBJ2-3 for the parts outside the CDR3, the full variable domain is DAGVTQSPTHLIKTRGQQVTLRCSPKSGHDTVSWYQQALGQGPQFIFQYYEEEERQRGNFPDRFSGHQFPNYSSELNVNALLLGDSALYLCASSSGTFIKYFGPGTRLTVL.

CDR3 DNA: TGCGCCAGCAGCCAAGATTTGGGGAGTAGCTCCTACGAGCAGTACTTC. As protein: CASSQDLGSSSYEQYF. This chain uses TRBV4-1 with TRBJ2-7; perhaps TRBD2 as D (5 bases). V lost 0 bases to trimming and J lost 0 bases, with 12 bases between them. The CDR3 length is 16 residues. CDR1 is MGHRA and CDR2 is YSYEKL in the germline V gene.

The chain has TRBV20-1 and TRBJ1-2, with D possibly TRBD1 on 5 matching bases. V lost 3 bases to trimming and J lost 4 bases, with 18 bases between them. The CDR3 loop spans 15 amino acids. Germline-derived CDR1 and CDR2 are DFQATT and SNEGSKA (reference sequence). The CDR3 sequence: CSASEFGGASYGYTF. In nucleotides, the CDR3 is TGCAGTGCTAGTGAGTTTGGAGGGGCCTCCTATGGCTACACCTTC.